This T cell receptor (beta chain) was recorded in a study of T cell responses to AZD1222 COVID-19 vaccine. Findings and limits, study-wide: Baseline testing showed seropositivity in only six AZD1222 recipients. White British people made up most donors, females outnumbered males, and clonal diversity was possibly underestimated. Unmutated variant regions are reportedly targeted by nearly half of spike-specific TCRs. Researchers report vaccine-associated CD4 TCRs spanning spike, with dominance at 160-218 and 743-854.

As to this clone: The antigen is unknown.

Assay used: immunoSEQ multiplex PCR; TCRdb lists only in-frame clones, some missing. The sample contains approximately 190,000 clones, approximately 92% of which appear only once. The sequence was collected from an adult in good health. The material was peripheral blood, obtained on day 0 of AZD1222 vaccination.

CDR3 sequence reads: CASSLWPPGQPRETQYF. DNA for the CDR3: TGTGCCAGCAGCCTTTGGCCACCGGGACAGCCTCGAGAGACCCAGTACTTC. The V gene is TRBV5-6, the J gene TRBJ2-5; TRBD1 matches at 7 bases. J lost 4 bases, V lost 4 bases, and 16 bases had no gene match. This CDR3 is built from 17 residues. Germline V gene data show CDR1 as SGHDT and CDR2 as YYEEEE.